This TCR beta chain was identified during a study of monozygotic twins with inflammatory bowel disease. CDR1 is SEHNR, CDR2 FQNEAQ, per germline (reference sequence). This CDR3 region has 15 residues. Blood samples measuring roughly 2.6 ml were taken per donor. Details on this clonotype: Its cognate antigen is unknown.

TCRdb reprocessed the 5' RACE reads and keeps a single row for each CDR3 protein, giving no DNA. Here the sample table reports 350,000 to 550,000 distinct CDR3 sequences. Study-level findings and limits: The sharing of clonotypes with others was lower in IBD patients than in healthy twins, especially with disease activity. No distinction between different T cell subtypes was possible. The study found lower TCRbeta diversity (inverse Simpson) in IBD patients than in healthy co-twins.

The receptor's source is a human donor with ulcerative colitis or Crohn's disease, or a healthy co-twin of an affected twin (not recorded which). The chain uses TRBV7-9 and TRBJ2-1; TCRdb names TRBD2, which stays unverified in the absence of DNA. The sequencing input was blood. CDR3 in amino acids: CASTNLVSSYNEQFF.